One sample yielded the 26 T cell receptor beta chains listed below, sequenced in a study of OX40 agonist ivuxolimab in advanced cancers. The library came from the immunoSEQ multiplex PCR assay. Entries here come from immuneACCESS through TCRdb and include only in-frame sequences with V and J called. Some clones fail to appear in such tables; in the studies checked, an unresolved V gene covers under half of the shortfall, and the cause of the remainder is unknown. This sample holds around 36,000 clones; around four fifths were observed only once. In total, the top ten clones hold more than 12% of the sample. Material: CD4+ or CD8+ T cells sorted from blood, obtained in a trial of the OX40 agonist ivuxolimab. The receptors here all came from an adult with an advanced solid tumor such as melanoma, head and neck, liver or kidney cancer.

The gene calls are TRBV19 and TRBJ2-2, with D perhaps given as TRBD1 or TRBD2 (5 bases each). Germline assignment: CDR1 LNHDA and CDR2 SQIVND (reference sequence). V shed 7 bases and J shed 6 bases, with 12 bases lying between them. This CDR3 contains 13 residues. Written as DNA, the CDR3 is TGTGCCAGTACCGCCGGGGCGGCCGGGGAGCTGTTTTTT. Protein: CASTAGAAGELFF.

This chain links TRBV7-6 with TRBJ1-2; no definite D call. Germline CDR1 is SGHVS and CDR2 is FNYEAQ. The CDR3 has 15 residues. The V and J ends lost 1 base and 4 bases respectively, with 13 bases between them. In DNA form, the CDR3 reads TGTGCCAGCAGCTTAGTAACAAGTTCTTCCTATGGCTACACCTTC. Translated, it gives CASSLVTSSSYGYTF.

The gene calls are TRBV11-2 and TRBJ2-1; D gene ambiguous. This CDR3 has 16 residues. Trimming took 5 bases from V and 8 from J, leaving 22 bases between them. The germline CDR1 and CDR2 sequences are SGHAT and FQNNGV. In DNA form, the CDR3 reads TGTGCCAGCAGCCCGCGACTGGGCGTGAATATGTATGAGCAGTTCTTC. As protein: CASSPRLGVNMYEQFF.

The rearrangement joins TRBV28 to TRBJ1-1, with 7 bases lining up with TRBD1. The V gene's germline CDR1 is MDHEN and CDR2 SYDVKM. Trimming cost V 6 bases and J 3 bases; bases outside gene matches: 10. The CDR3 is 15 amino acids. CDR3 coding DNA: TGTGCCAGCAGCCAAAGACAGGGAGGGGACACTGAAGCTTTCTTT. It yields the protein CASSQRQGGDTEAFF.

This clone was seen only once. CDR3 amino acids: CASSLMLAKRSGELFF. The DNA for the CDR3 is TGTGCCAGCAGCTTAATGCTAGCGAAGAGGTCCGGGGAGCTGTTTTTT. This chain joins TRBV11-2 and TRBJ2-2; perhaps TRBD2 as D (6 bases). The V gene lost 2 bases and the J gene lost 6 bases, with 16 bases spanning the gap. Per germline, CDR1 SGHAT and CDR2 FQNNGV. The CDR3 is 16 residues long.

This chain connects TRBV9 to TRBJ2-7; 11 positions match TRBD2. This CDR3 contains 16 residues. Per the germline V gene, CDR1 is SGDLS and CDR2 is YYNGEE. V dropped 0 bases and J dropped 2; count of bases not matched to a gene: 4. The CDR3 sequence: CASSVGGTSGAYEQYF. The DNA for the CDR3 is TGTGCCAGCAGCGTAGGAGGGACTAGCGGAGCCTACGAGCAGTACTTC.

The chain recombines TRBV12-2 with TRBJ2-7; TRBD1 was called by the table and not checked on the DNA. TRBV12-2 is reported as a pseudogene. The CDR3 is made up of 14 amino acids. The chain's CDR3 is CASRLGRQICEQYF. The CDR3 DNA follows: TGTGCAAGTCGCTTAGGCCGACAGATATGCGAGCAGTACTTC.

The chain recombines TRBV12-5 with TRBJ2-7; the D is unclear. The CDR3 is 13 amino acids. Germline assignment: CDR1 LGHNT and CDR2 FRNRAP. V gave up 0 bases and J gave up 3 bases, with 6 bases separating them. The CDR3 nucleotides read TGTGCTAGTGGTTTGGTGGGCAGCTACGAGCAGTACTTC. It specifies CASGLVGSYEQYF.

CDR3 DNA sequence: TGTGCCAGCTCAACAGACAGGGGGGCTGAAGCTTTCTTT. Translating gives CASSTDRGAEAFF. This sequence joins TRBV18 and TRBJ1-1, with TRBD1 matching over 9 bases. CDR1 is KGHSH, CDR2 LQKENI, per germline. The CDR3 totals 13 residues. With 5 bases clipped from V and 6 bases from J, the junction kept 4 bases outside the gene matches.

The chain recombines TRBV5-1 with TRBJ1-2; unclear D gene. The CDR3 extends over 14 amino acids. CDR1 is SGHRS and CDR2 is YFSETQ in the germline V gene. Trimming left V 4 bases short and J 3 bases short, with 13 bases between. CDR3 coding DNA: TGCGCCAGCAGCCCTTACGGGGTAGACTATGGCTACACCTTC. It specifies CASSPYGVDYGYTF. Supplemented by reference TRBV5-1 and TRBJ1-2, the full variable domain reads KAGVTQTPRYLIKTRGQQVTLSCSPISGHRSVSWYQQTPGQGLQFLFEYFSETQRNKGNFPGRFSGRQFSNSRSEMNVSTLELGDSALYLCASSPYGVDYGYTFGSGTRLTVV.

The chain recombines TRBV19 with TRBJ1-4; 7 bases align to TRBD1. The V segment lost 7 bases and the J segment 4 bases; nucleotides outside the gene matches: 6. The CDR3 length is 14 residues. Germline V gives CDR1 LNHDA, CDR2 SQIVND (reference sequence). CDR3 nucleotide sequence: TGTGCCAGTACCGACAGGGCCCTTAATGAAAAACTGTTTTTT. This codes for CASTDRALNEKLFF. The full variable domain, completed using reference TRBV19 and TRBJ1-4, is DGGITQSPKYLFRKEGQNVTLSCEQNLNHDAMYWYRQDPGQGLRLIYYSQIVNDFQKGDIAEGYSVSREKKESFPLTVTSAQKNPTAFYLCASTDRALNEKLFFGSGTQLSVL.

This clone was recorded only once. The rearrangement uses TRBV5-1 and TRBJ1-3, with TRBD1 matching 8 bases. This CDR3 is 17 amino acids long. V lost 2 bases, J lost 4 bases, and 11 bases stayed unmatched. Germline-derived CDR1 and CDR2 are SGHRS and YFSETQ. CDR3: CASSFGYGRGLGNTIYF. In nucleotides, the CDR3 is TGCGCCAGCAGCTTCGGATACGGCAGGGGGCTCGGAAACACCATATATTTT.

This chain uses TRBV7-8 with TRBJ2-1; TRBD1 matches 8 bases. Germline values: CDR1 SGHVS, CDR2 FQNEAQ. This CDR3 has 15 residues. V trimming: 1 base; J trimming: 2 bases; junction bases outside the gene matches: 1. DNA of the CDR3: TGTGCCAGCAGCTTAGAACAGGGGGCCTACAATGAGCAGTTCTTC. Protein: CASSLEQGAYNEQFF.

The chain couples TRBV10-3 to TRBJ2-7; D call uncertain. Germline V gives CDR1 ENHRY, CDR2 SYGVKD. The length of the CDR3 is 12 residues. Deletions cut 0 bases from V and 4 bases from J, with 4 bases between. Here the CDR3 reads CAISESRYEQYF. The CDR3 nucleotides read TGTGCCATCAGTGAGTCGAGGTACGAGCAGTACTTC.

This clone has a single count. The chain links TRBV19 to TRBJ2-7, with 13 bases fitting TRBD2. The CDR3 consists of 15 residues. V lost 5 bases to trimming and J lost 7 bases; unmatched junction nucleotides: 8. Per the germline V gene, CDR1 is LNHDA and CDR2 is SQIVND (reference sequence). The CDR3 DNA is TGTGCCAGTAGTGTACGGACTAGCGGGAGCTGGGAGCAGTACTTC. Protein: CASSVRTSGSWEQYF.

CDR3 protein: CASSTLDYSKKDEQFF. CDR3 sequence (DNA): TGTGCCAGTAGTACTCTGGACTATTCCAAAAAGGATGAGCAGTTCTTC. The chain carries TRBV19 and TRBJ2-1, with D possibly matching TRBD2 (6 bases). Germline V lookup: CDR1 LNHDA, CDR2 SQIVND (reference sequence). This CDR3 region has 16 residues. Between the trimmed V and J ends, which lost 4 bases and 8 bases, there was a span of 21 bases.

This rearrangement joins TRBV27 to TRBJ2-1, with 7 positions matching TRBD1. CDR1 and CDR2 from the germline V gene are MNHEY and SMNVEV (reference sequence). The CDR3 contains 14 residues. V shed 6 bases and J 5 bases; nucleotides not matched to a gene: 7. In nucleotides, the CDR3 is TGTGCCAGCAGCCGGACAGGCGACCACAATGAGCAGTTCTTC. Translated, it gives CASSRTGDHNEQFF.

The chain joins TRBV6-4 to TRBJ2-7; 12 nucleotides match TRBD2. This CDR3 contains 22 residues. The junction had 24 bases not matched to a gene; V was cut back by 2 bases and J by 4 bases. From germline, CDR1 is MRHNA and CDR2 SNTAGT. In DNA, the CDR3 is TGTGCCAGCAGTGACCCAGGTCGGGCTAGCGGGAGGGCCAAGCTCCCGGCTTACGAGCAGTACTTC. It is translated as CASSDPGRASGRAKLPAYEQYF.

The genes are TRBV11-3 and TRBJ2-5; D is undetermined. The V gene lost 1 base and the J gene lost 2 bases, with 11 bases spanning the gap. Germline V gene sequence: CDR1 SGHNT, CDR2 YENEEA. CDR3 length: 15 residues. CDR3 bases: TGTGCCAGCAGCTTAGGGTACCAGCCGCAAGAGACCCAGTACTTC. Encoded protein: CASSLGYQPQETQYF.

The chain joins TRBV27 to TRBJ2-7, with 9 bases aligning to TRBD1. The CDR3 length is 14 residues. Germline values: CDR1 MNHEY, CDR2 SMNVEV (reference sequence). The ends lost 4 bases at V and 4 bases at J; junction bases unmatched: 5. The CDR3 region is CASSSGTGLYEQYF. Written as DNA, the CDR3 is TGTGCCAGCAGTTCCGGGACAGGGTTGTACGAGCAGTACTTC.

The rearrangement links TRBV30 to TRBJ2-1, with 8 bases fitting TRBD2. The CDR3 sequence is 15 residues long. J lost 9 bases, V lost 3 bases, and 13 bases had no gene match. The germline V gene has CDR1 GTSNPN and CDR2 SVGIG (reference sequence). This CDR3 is CAWRKGQAGVSEQFF. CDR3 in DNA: TGTGCCTGGAGAAAGGGGCAAGCGGGAGTTAGTGAGCAGTTCTTC.

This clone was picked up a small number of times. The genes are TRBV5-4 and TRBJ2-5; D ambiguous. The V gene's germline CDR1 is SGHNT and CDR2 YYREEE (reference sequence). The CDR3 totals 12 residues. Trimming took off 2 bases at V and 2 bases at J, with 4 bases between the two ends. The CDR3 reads CASSLAQETQYF. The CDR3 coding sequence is TGTGCCAGCAGCTTAGCTCAAGAGACCCAGTACTTC.

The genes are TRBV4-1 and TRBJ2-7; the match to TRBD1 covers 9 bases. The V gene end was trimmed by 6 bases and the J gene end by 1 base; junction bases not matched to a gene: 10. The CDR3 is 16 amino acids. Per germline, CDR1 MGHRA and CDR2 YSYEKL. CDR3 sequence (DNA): TGCGCCAGCAGTTCTATCTTGGGGACAGGGTCCTACGAGCAGTACTTC. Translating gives CASSSILGTGSYEQYF.

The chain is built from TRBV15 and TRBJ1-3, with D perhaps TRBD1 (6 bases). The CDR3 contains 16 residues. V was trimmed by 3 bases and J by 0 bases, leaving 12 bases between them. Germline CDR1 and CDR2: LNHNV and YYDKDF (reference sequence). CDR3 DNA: TGTGCCACCAGCAGGCCGGGACATCTCTCTGGAAACACCATATATTTT. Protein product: CATSRPGHLSGNTIYF.

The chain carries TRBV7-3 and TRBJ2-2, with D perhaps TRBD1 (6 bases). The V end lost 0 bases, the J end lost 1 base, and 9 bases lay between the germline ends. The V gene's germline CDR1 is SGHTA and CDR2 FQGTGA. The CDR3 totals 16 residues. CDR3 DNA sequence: TGTGCCAGCAGCTTAACCGTGACAGGGAACACCGGGGAGCTGTTTTTT. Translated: CASSLTVTGNTGELFF.

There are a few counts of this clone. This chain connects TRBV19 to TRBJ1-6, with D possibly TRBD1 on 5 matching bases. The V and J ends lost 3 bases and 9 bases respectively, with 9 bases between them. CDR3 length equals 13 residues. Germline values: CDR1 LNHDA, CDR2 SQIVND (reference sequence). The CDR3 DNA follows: TGTGCCAGTAGTATGGGGGGAGGTTCACCCCTCCACTTT. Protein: CASSMGGGSPLHF.